This T cell receptor (beta chain) emerged from a study of blood T cell repertoires in COVID-19. Study-level information: From the United States, Italy and Spain came samples of acute and convalescent COVID-19. The analysed material was cDNA or gDNA that came from T cells, B-cell-depleted T cells, or PBMCs.

Method: immunoSEQ multiplex PCR; TCRdb's copy keeps in-frame clones and lacks some. In the table there are around 390,000 clones, approximately 87% of which are singletons. The trim removed 4 bases at V and 5 bases at J, leaving 7 bases unmatched. The V gene's germline CDR1 is SGHVS and CDR2 FNYEAQ. CDR3 size: 14 residues. Recruits, aged 18 to 89 years, lived in 20 to 30 US areas. The clonotype was recovered from a woman in her 50s who had recovered from COVID-19. The sequenced material came from PBMCs or T cells enriched from blood (not recorded which). The chain uses TRBV7-6 and TRBJ1-1, with TRBD1 matching over 7 bases. The DNA for the CDR3 is TGTGCCAGCAGCTCGCAGGGGGAGTTTACTGAAGCTTTCTTT. Amino acids: CASSSQGEFTEAFF.